This section outlines one T cell receptor beta chain sequence together with its context. Its specificity is unknown. The CDR3 has 15 amino acids. CDR1 SGHTA and CDR2 FQGNSA come from the germline V gene. V was pared by 1 base and J by 0 bases, with 8 bases between. The data were taken from a study of siplizumab effects on memory and regulatory T cells. Broader study findings: The alloresponse seemed to draw substantially on naive T cells, which appeared more diverse than memory cells. To unstimulated subsets, only a minor fraction of alloreactive clones could be mapped. The Treg-derived share of mappable alloreactive CD4+ clones averaged 68.8% with siplizumab and approximately 28% in controls. Alloreactive sequences traceable to unstimulated CD4+ memory cells were significantly reduced by siplizumab.

Some clones are missing from TCRdb's copy, which holds only in-frame ones; the method was immunoSEQ multiplex PCR. The sample holds tens of thousands of clones, about 92% seen once. The sequence was obtained from a human donor in good health. The chain combines TRBV7-2 with TRBJ2-3; a weak D match, TRBD2 (5 bases). Sequencing was done on a sample of CD8+ T cells sorted from blood. The CDR3 is CASSLEGASTDTQYF. The CDR3 DNA reads as TGTGCCAGCAGCTTAGAGGGAGCTAGCACAGATACGCAGTATTTT.